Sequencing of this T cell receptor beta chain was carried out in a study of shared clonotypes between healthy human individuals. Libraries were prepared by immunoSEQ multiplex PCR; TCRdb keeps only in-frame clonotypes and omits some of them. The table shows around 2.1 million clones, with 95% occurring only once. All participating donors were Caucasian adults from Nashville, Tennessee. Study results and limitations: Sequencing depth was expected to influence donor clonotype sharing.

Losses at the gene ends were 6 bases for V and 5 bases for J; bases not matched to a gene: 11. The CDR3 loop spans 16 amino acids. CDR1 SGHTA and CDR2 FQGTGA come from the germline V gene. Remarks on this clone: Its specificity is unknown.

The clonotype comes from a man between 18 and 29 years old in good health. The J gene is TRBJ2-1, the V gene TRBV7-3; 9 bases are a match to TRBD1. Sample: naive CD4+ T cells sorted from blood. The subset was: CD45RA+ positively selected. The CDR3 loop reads CASRLPGQGVHNEQFF. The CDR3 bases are TGTGCCAGCAGATTACCGGGACAGGGAGTCCACAATGAGCAGTTCTTC.